This T cell receptor (beta chain) was found in a study of cytomegalovirus exposure and HLA in healthy donors. With 60 Vbeta and 13 Jbeta primers, the PCR was carried out. The data were produced by immunoSEQ multiplex PCR, yet TCRdb's version contains in-frame clones alone and is incomplete. Its table records about 130,000 clones. The CDR3 loop spans 14 amino acids. Between the trimmed V and J ends, which lost 4 bases and 0 bases, there was a span of 8 bases. Germline-derived CDR1 and CDR2 are SGHKS and YYEKEE (reference sequence). Broader study findings: In a later analysis, at a false discovery rate of 0.05, 16,951 TCR beta sequences were associated with HLA alleles. A later analysis reportedly found that, within productive TCRs, an Asian-associated ancestry cluster had fewer N-insertions than the mean observed across the approximately 670 donors.

Note on this clone: Its matching antigen is unknown.

The receptor was derived from a woman in her thirties or forties in good health and CMV-seropositive. The sample comprised PBMCs. The rearrangement links TRBV5-5 to TRBJ1-5, with D perhaps matching TRBD1 (5 bases). This CDR3 is CASSLDSSNQPQHF. The CDR3 nucleotides are TGTGCCAGCAGCCTTGACAGTAGCAATCAGCCCCAGCATTTT.